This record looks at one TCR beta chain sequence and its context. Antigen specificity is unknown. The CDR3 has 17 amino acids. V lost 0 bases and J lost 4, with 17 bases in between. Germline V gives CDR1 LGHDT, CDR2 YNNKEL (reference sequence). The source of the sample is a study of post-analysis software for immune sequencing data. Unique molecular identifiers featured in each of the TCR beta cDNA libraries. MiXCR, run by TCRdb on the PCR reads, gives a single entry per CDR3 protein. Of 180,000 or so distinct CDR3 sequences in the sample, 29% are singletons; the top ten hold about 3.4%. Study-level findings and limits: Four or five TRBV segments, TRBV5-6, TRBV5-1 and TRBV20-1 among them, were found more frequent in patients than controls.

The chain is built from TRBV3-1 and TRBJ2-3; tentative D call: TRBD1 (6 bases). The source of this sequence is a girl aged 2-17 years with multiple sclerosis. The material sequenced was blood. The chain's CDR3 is CASSQEGGRIAPDTQYF. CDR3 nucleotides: TGTGCCAGCAGCCAAGAAGGGGGTAGAATAGCTCCAGATACGCAGTATTTT.